This entry lists 24 T cell receptor beta chains sequenced from one sample in a study of technical replicates of blood from four donors. The assay was immunoSEQ multiplex PCR, and TCRdb's table has in-frame clones only and misses some. Of around 67,000 clones listed, just under 97% are singletons. The sample comprised T cells isolated from PBMCs. Source of these receptors: a human donor in good health.

The chain joins TRBV6-5 to TRBJ2-5, with D tentatively TRBD2 (7 bases). V dropped 2 bases and J dropped 1 base, with 11 bases sitting between them. Germline assignment: CDR1 MNHEY and CDR2 SVGAGI. The CDR3 runs to 15 residues. CDR3 residues: CASSYEGGGQETQYF. DNA for the CDR3: TGTGCCAGCAGTTACGAGGGGGGGGGCCAAGAGACCCAGTACTTC.

The CDR3 DNA is TGTGCCAGCACCACTTACACTGAAGCTTTCTTT. As protein: CASTTYTEAFF. This chain uses TRBV11-2 with TRBJ1-1; D is undetermined. Trimming shortened V by 7 bases and J by 3 bases, and 6 bases separated the two germline ends. CDR3 size: 11 residues. The germline gives CDR1 SGHAT, CDR2 FQNNGV.

This chain connects TRBV6-5 to TRBJ2-4; D is possibly TRBD1 (5 bases). Deletions cut 0 bases from V and 1 base from J, with 7 bases between. The CDR3 is 15 residues long. Germline V lookup: CDR1 MNHEY, CDR2 SVGAGI. The CDR3 protein is CASSYSYRAKNIQYF. For the CDR3, the DNA is TGTGCCAGCAGTTACTCGTACAGGGCCAAAAACATTCAGTACTTC.

The rearrangement uses TRBV18 and TRBJ1-5; TRBD1 matches at 7 bases. This CDR3 contains 15 residues. Germline CDR1 is KGHSH and CDR2 is LQKENI. V gave up 2 bases and J gave up 0 bases; unmatched junction bases: 1. The CDR3 here is CASSPDRASNQPQHF. Written as DNA, the CDR3 is TGTGCCAGCTCACCAGACAGGGCTAGCAATCAGCCCCAGCATTTT.

CDR3 in amino acids: CASSRQKLNTEAFF. The DNA for the CDR3 is TGTGCCAGTAGTAGACAGAAGCTAAACACTGAAGCTTTCTTT. The chain employs TRBV19 and TRBJ1-1, with D possibly being TRBD1 (5 bases). The CDR3 covers 14 residues. Germline V gene lookup returns CDR1 LNHDA and CDR2 SQIVND (reference sequence). V was pared by 4 bases and J by 2 bases, with 11 bases between. The full variable domain, completed using reference TRBV19 and TRBJ1-1, is DGGITQSPKYLFRKEGQNVTLSCEQNLNHDAMYWYRQDPGQGLRLIYYSQIVNDFQKGDIAEGYSVSREKKESFPLTVTSAQKNPTAFYLCASSRQKLNTEAFFGQGTRLTVV.

The chain combines TRBV12-5 with TRBJ1-6; TRBD1 matches 9 bases. Germline V lookup: CDR1 LGHNT, CDR2 FRNRAP. This CDR3 is built from 14 residues. J was trimmed by 10 bases and V by 2 bases; bases with no gene match: 3. Written as DNA, the CDR3 is TGTGCTAGTGGTTTGTACAGGGGGCTCTCACCCCTCCACTTT. The encoded protein is CASGLYRGLSPLHF.

The V and J genes are TRBV27 and TRBJ1-5; D unclear. Trimming cost V 3 bases and J 9 bases, with 12 bases left between them. CDR3 length equals 13 residues. Germline CDR1 is MNHEY and CDR2 is SMNVEV (reference sequence). CDR3 region: CASSLESRGPQHF. The DNA for the CDR3 is TGTGCCAGCAGTTTGGAGTCTCGAGGGCCCCAGCATTTT.

V is TRBV11-3 and J is TRBJ2-1, with D uncertain. Germline values: CDR1 SGHNT, CDR2 YENEEA. V shed 5 bases and J shed 5 bases, with 7 bases lying between them. CDR3 size: 12 residues. The CDR3 DNA sequence: TGTGCCAGCAGCAAATTCGACAATGAGCAGTTCTTC. The encoded protein is CASSKFDNEQFF.

The V and J genes are TRBV4-1 and TRBJ1-2, with unresolved D. The germline V gene encodes CDR1 MGHRA and CDR2 YSYEKL. The V end was cut by 4 bases, the J end by 2 bases, with 14 bases between. The length of the CDR3 is 15 residues. The CDR3 nucleotides read TGCGCCAGCAGCCTAACGAGGGATACGAACTATGGCTACACCTTC. Amino acids: CASSLTRDTNYGYTF.

The chain recombines TRBV4-1 with TRBJ1-2, with unresolved D. There are 14 residues in the CDR3. Germline CDR1 MGHRA, CDR2 YSYEKL. V gave up 0 bases and J gave up 8 bases, with 13 bases separating them. CDR3 in DNA: TGCGCCAGCAGCCAAGAGGGCCGAAGAGAGGGCTACACCTTC. Its protein product is CASSQEGRREGYTF.

The J gene is TRBJ1-2, the V gene TRBV4-2; 8 nucleotides match TRBD1. The V gene end was trimmed by 3 bases and the J gene end by 6 bases; junction bases not matched to a gene: 6. CDR3 length: 14 amino acids. The germline CDR1 and CDR2 sequences are LGHNA and YNFKEQ. The CDR3 nucleotides are TGTGCCAGCAGCCAGACGGACAGGGTACATGGCTACACCTTC. Its protein product is CASSQTDRVHGYTF.

This clone was seen a single time. This rearrangement joins TRBV7-9 to TRBJ2-2, with TRBD1 identical over 10 bases. The germline V gene encodes CDR1 SEHNR and CDR2 FQNEAQ (reference sequence). V lost 5 bases to trimming and J lost 1 base; unmatched junction nucleotides: 4. The CDR3 contains 16 residues. The CDR3 loop reads CASSPRDRGNTGELFF. In DNA form, the CDR3 reads TGTGCCAGCAGCCCCAGGGACAGGGGGAACACCGGGGAGCTGTTTTTT.

The CDR3 reads CASSPPSQGQRLNYGYTF. CDR3 DNA: TGTGCCAGCTCACCACCGTCGCAGGGACAGCGGTTAAACTATGGCTACACCTTC. The chain couples TRBV18 to TRBJ1-2; 7 bases fit TRBD1. V dropped 0 bases and J dropped 2; count of bases not matched to a gene: 12. CDR3 length equals 18 residues. CDR1 and CDR2 from the germline V gene are KGHSH and LQKENI.

The rearrangement links TRBV28 to TRBJ1-2; the match to TRBD1 covers 7 bases. This CDR3 contains 14 residues. Looked up from germline, CDR1 is MDHEN and CDR2 is SYDVKM. The ends lost 3 bases at V and 4 bases at J; junction bases unmatched: 5. Written as DNA, the CDR3 is TGTGCCAGCAGTTTTATGCAGGGGGGCTATGGCTACACCTTC. Its protein product is CASSFMQGGYGYTF.

V gene TRBV28 combines with J gene TRBJ1-2, with a weak D call TRBD1 (5 bases). Trimming removed 2 bases from V and 7 bases from J, with 8 bases in between. CDR1 MDHEN and CDR2 SYDVKM come from the germline V gene. This CDR3 region has 12 residues. The CDR3 coding sequence is TGTGCCAGCAGTTTAGCACAGGCTGGCTACACCTTC. Translated: CASSLAQAGYTF.

The chain carries TRBV2 and TRBJ1-5, with 9 positions matching TRBD1. CDR3 length: 15 amino acids. Germline lookup yields CDR1 SNHLY and CDR2 FYNNEI. V lost 6 bases, J lost 2 bases, and 5 bases stayed unmatched. CDR3 nucleotides: TGTGCCAGCAGCGAGGACAGGGGAGGCAATCAGCCCCAGCATTTT. It translates to CASSEDRGGNQPQHF. Looking up the rest from reference TRBV2 and TRBJ1-5 gives the full variable domain: EPEVTQTPSHQVTQMGQEVILRCVPISNHLYFYWYRQILGQKVEFLVSFYNNEISEKSEIFDDQFSVERPDGSNFTLKIRSTKLEDSAMYFCASSEDRGGNQPQHFGDGTRLSIL.

The chain has TRBV11-2 and TRBJ1-6, with D perhaps TRBD1 (5 bases). The CDR3 extends over 16 amino acids. Germline lookup yields CDR1 SGHAT and CDR2 FQNNGV. Trimming stripped 5 bases from V and 0 bases from J, with 11 bases between. This chain's CDR3 is CASSPVTGSYNSPLHF. The CDR3 DNA follows: TGTGCCAGCAGCCCGGTCACAGGCTCCTATAATTCACCCCTCCACTTT.

The rearrangement links TRBV5-1 to TRBJ1-1; a possible D gene is TRBD1 (6 bases). From germline, CDR1 is SGHRS and CDR2 YFSETQ. The CDR3 covers 14 residues. Deletions cut 7 bases from V and 5 bases from J, with 18 bases between. The CDR3 region has the DNA TGCGCCAGCGGAAATGGTGGGGGGGCAACTGAAGCTTTCTTT. Its protein product is CASGNGGGATEAFF.

The count of this clone is one. The V and J genes are TRBV11-3 and TRBJ1-1; maybe TRBD1 (5 bases). This CDR3 contains 14 residues. The germline CDR1 and CDR2 sequences are SGHNT and YENEEA. With 2 bases removed from V and 0 bases from J, the gap between germline ends came to 7 bases. As DNA, the CDR3 is TGTGCCAGCAGCTTATCAGGGATGAACACTGAAGCTTTCTTT. The encoded protein is CASSLSGMNTEAFF.

The gene calls are TRBV7-9 and TRBJ2-2, with D uncertain. V was cut by 7 bases and J by 4 bases, with 13 bases left in between. CDR3 length: 14 residues. Germline V lookup: CDR1 SEHNR, CDR2 FQNEAQ (reference sequence). This CDR3 is CASTISLTTGELFF. In DNA, the CDR3 is TGTGCCAGCACGATTAGCCTAACCACCGGGGAGCTGTTTTTT.

The V and J genes are TRBV7-9 and TRBJ2-7, with TRBD2 as a possible D gene (7 bases). The CDR3 sequence is 17 residues long. V was cut by 5 bases and J by 3 bases, with 23 bases left in between. From germline, CDR1 is SEHNR and CDR2 FQNEAQ (reference sequence). CDR3 protein: CASSPPGTRGGNYEQYF. In DNA, the CDR3 is TGTGCCAGCAGCCCCCCCGGGACAAGGGGGGGTAACTACGAGCAGTACTTC.

This clone appeared once. The rearrangement links TRBV21-1 to TRBJ2-7; the DNA was not used to check the table's D call, TRBD1. TRBV21-1 is a pseudogene segment. The CDR3 runs 17 residues. CDR3 in DNA: TGTGCCAGCAGCAAAAGGGCCTCCGGGACAGAAAACTACGAGCAGTACTTC. Translated, it gives CASSKRASGTENYEQYF.

The chain recombines TRBV11-3 with TRBJ2-5; D may be TRBD1 (5 bases). V was pared by 7 bases and J by 1 base, with 16 bases between. This CDR3 spans 15 amino acids. Germline-derived CDR1 and CDR2 are SGHNT and YENEEA. In DNA, the CDR3 is TGTGCCAGCACCGAAGGGGCAGTAATCCAAGAGACCCAGTACTTC. Amino acids: CASTEGAVIQETQYF.

The chain combines TRBV10-3 with TRBJ2-2; 10 positions match TRBD2. The CDR3 extends over 17 amino acids. V shed 3 bases and J 1 base; nucleotides not matched to a gene: 5. Germline V gene lookup returns CDR1 ENHRY and CDR2 SYGVKD. The CDR3 DNA follows: TGTGCCATCAGTGACACCAGGACTAGCGGGAACACCGGGGAGCTGTTTTTT. Its protein product is CAISDTRTSGNTGELFF.